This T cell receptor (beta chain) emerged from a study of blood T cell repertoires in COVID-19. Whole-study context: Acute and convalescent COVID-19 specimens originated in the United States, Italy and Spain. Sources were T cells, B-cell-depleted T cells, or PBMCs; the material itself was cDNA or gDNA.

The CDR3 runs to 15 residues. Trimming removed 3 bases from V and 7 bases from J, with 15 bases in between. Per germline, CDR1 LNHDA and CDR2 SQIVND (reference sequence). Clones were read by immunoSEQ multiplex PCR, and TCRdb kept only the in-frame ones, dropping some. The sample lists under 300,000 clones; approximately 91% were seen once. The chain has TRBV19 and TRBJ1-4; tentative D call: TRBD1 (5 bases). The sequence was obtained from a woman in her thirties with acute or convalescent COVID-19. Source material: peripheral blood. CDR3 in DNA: TGTGCCAGTAGTATCGGCGGCAGGGTGTCTGAAAAACTGTTTTTT. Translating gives CASSIGGRVSEKLFF. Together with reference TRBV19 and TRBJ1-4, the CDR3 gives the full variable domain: DGGITQSPKYLFRKEGQNVTLSCEQNLNHDAMYWYRQDPGQGLRLIYYSQIVNDFQKGDIAEGYSVSREKKESFPLTVTSAQKNPTAFYLCASSIGGRVSEKLFFGSGTQLSVL.